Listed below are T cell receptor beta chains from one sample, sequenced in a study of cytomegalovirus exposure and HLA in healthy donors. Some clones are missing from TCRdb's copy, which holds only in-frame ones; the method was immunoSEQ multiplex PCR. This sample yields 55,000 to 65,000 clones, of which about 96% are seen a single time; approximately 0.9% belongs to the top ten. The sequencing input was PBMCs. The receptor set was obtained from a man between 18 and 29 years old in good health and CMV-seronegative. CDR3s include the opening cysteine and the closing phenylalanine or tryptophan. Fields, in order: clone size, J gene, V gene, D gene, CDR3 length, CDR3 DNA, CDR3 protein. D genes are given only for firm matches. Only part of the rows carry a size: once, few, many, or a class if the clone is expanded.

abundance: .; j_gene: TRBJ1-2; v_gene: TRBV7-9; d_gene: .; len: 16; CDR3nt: TGTGCCAGCAGCTTAGAGGGGACAACCGTAGAATATGGCTACACCTTC; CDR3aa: CASSLEGTTVEYGYTF
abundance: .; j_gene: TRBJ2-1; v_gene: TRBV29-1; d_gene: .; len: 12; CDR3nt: TGCAGCGTTGAACCGGTACCCTTTGAGCAGTTCTTC; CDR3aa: CSVEPVPFEQFF
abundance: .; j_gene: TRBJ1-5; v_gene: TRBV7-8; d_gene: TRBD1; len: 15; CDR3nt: TGTGCCAGCAGCTGGGGACAGGGGATAAATCAGCCCCAGCATTTT; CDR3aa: CASSWGQGINQPQHF
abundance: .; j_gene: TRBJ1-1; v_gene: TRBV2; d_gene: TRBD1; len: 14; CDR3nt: TGTGCCAGCATCGAGGACAGGGGGAACACTGAAGCTTTCTTT; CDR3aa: CASIEDRGNTEAFF
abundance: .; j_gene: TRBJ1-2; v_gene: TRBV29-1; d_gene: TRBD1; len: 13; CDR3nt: TGCAGCGTCGAACAGGGGCGCCACTATGGCTACACCTTC; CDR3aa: CSVEQGRHYGYTF
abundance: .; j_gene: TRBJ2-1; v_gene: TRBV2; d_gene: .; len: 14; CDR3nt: TGTGCCAGCAGTAAACCTCCTCCGGGGTATGAGCAGTTCTTC; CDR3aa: CASSKPPPGYEQFF
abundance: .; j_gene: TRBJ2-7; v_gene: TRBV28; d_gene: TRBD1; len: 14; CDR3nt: TGTGCCAGCACCACCTTGACAGGGAACTACGAGCAGTACTTC; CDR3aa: CASTTLTGNYEQYF
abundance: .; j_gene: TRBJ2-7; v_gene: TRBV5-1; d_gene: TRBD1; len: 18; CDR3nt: TGCGCCAGCAGCTTGGGGGACAGGAGATCCTATCGATCCTACGAGCAGTACTTC; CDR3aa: CASSLGDRRSYRSYEQYF
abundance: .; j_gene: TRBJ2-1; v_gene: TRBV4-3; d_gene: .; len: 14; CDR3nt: TGCGCCAGCAGCCAAGGACAGCCCTACAATGAGCAGTTCTTC; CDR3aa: CASSQGQPYNEQFF
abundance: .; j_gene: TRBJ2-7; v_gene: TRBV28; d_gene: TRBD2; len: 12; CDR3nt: TGTGCCAGCAGTTATAGCGGGACGGAGCAGTACTTC; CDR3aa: CASSYSGTEQYF
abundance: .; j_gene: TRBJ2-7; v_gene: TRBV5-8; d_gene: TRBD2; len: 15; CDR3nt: TGTGCCAGCAGCCTCGGGGGGTCGACAGTCTACGAGCAGTACTTC; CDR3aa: CASSLGGSTVYEQYF
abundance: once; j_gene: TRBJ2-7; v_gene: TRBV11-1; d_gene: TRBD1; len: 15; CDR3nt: TGTGCCAGCAGCCCCGAGTGGGGACAGGGCCACGAGCAGTACTTC; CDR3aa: CASSPEWGQGHEQYF
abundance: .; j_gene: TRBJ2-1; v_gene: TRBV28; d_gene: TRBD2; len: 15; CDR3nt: TGTGCCAGCAGCCGGGGGACTAGCGGGAGAAATGAGCAGTTCTTC; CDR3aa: CASSRGTSGRNEQFF
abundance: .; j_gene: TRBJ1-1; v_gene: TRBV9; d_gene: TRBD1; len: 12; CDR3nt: TGTGCCAGCGGACGTGGGACAGGGGGTGCTTTCTTT; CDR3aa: CASGRGTGGAFF
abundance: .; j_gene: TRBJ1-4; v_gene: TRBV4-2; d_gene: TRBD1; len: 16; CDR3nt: TGTGCCAGCAGCCAGAACTCGGGGACAGGGGAGGAAAAACTGTTTTTT; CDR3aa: CASSQNSGTGEEKLFF